The 25 T cell receptor beta chains given below trace back to one sample, sequenced in a study of T cells of healthy individuals. MiXCR was run by TCRdb on the 5' RACE reads, yielding one entry per CDR3 protein. Among about 100,000 distinct CDR3 sequences, 17% were seen once, and the ten largest hold 6% to 8%. All receptors derive from a human donor in good health.

Only a few counts were recorded for this clonotype. The chain employs TRBV10-3 and TRBJ2-1; D tentatively reads TRBD1 or TRBD2 (5 bases each). This CDR3 region has 14 residues. V lost 6 bases and J 5 bases, leaving 14 bases between the germline ends. Germline assignment: CDR1 ENHRY and CDR2 SYGVKD. CDR3 nucleotides: TGTGCCATCAGGGGGACGGAAGGGGACAATGAGCAGTTCTTC. As protein: CAIRGTEGDNEQFF.

CDR3 residues: CASTLLGGLNTEAFF. CDR3 in DNA: TGTGCCAGCACCCTCTTAGGGGGACTGAACACTGAAGCTTTCTTT. V usage is TRBV2 and J usage is TRBJ1-1; possible D gene TRBD1, 6 bases. The CDR3 contains 15 residues. Germline assignment: CDR1 SNHLY and CDR2 FYNNEI. V was pared by 7 bases and J by 0 bases, with 15 bases between.

The genes are TRBV28 and TRBJ1-4; the D gene is possibly TRBD1 (6 bases). Trimming took 4 bases from V and 2 from J, leaving 14 bases between them. Germline CDR1 MDHEN, CDR2 SYDVKM. This CDR3 is 16 amino acids long. The CDR3 reads CASSSAQGITNEKLFF. The CDR3 DNA reads TGTGCCAGCAGTTCAGCCCAGGGGATTACTAATGAAAAACTGTTTTTT.

This chain joins TRBV12-3 or TRBV12-4 and TRBJ1-1; a weak D match, TRBD1 (6 bases). The CDR3 runs 14 residues. Deletions cut 6 bases from V and 5 bases from J, with 16 bases between. The CDR3, as DNA: TGTGCCAGCAGAACCGGGACACTGAGGACTGAAGCTTTCTTT. Its protein product is CASRTGTLRTEAFF.

The rearrangement uses TRBV28 and TRBJ2-5, with D maybe TRBD1 (6 bases). In germline, CDR1 is MDHEN, CDR2 SYDVKM. CDR3 length: 14 residues. Trimming removed 5 bases from V and 0 bases from J, with 10 bases in between. CDR3 bases: TGTGCCAGCAGTCTCGGACAGAACCAAGAGACCCAGTACTTC. The encoded protein is CASSLGQNQETQYF.

At least ten counts were recorded for this clonotype. The genes are TRBV28 and TRBJ2-7; a possible D gene is TRBD2 (6 bases). CDR1 is MDHEN, CDR2 SYDVKM, per germline. Trimming shortened V by 5 bases and J by 4 bases, and 18 bases separated the two germline ends. CDR3 size: 15 residues. CDR3 DNA sequence: TGTGCCAGCAGTGGGGACTTCAATTCCGGGTACGAGCAGTACTTC. Amino acids: CASSGDFNSGYEQYF.

This clonotype turned up a few times. J is TRBJ2-5 and V is TRBV10-3; D may be TRBD1 (5 bases). CDR3 size: 13 residues. CDR1 ENHRY and CDR2 SYGVKD come from the germline V gene. The V and J ends lost 4 bases and 2 bases respectively, with 8 bases between them. The CDR3 nucleotides are TGTGCCATCAGTGCGACAGAACAAGAGACCCAGTACTTC. Protein sequence: CAISATEQETQYF.

Only a few counts were recorded for this clonotype. This chain connects TRBV28 to TRBJ1-1; no clear D. Deletions cut 5 bases from V and 1 base from J, with 8 bases between. The CDR3 is 13 residues long. Germline lookup yields CDR1 MDHEN and CDR2 SYDVKM. CDR3 nucleotides: TGTGCCAGCAGTCCCCCCTGGAACACTGAAGCTTTCTTT. Translation: CASSPPWNTEAFF.

The chain joins TRBV5-4 to TRBJ2-7; 7 positions match TRBD1. The CDR3 totals 17 residues. Looked up from germline, CDR1 is SGHNT and CDR2 is YYREEE (reference sequence). V was clipped by 4 bases and J by 2 bases; unmatched bases: 15. CDR3 coding DNA: TGTGCCAGCAGCCCCTATGCCCTAGGACAGGATGCCTACGAGCAGTACTTC. It codes for CASSPYALGQDAYEQYF.

This clonotype occurred many times. The chain employs TRBV21-1 and TRBJ2-7; whether TRBD2, the table's D call, matches the DNA was not checked. TRBV21-1 is labeled a pseudogene. This CDR3 region has 15 residues. CDR3 nucleotides: TGTGCCAACCCGAAGTCGGCTAGCGGGAGGTACGAGCAGTACTTC. Encoded protein: CANPKSASGRYEQYF.

This clonotype has just a few counts. This chain links TRBV21-1 with TRBJ2-2. TRBV21-1 is recorded as a pseudogene. The CDR3 is 14 residues long. Written as DNA, the CDR3 is TGTGCCAGCAGCAAAGTTCATCGGACCGGGGAGCTGTTTTTT. This gives the protein CASSKVHRTGELFF.

V and J are TRBV20-1 and TRBJ2-5; D perhaps matches TRBD1 (6 bases). There are 17 residues in the CDR3. The ends were cut back, 2 bases at V and 2 bases at J, with 21 bases in the middle. Germline values: CDR1 DFQATT, CDR2 SNEGSKA (reference sequence). The CDR3 bases are TGCAGTGCTAGAACCCCTGGGGTGACAGGACTTCAAGAGACCCAGTACTTC. This sequence encodes CSARTPGVTGLQETQYF.

This rearrangement joins TRBV7-9 to TRBJ2-7; unclear D gene. Germline V gene lookup returns CDR1 SEHNR and CDR2 FQNEAQ (reference sequence). This CDR3 spans 13 amino acids. The V end was cut by 1 base, the J end by 6 bases, with 10 bases between. CDR3 in amino acids: CASSLEPVVEQYF. The CDR3 nucleotides are TGTGCCAGCAGCTTAGAGCCTGTGGTCGAGCAGTACTTC.

This rearrangement joins TRBV9 to TRBJ2-3; tentative D call: TRBD2 (5 bases). Germline V gene sequence: CDR1 SGDLS, CDR2 YYNGEE. V gave up 0 bases and J gave up 2 bases, with 10 bases separating them. This CDR3 is built from 15 residues. The CDR3 protein is CASSVAASPTDTQYF. CDR3 nucleotide sequence: TGTGCCAGCAGCGTAGCAGCTAGCCCCACAGATACGCAGTATTTT.

The chain has TRBV7-2 and TRBJ1-5, with D unresolved. Germline-derived CDR1 and CDR2 are SGHTA and FQGNSA. The CDR3 sequence is 13 residues long. Trimming took 1 base from V and 5 from J, leaving 6 bases between them. The CDR3 sequence is CASSLGFDQPQHF. CDR3 bases: TGTGCCAGCAGCTTAGGGTTTGATCAGCCCCAGCATTTT. The whole variable domain, remainder taken from reference TRBV7-2 and TRBJ1-5, is GAGVSQSPSNKVTEKGKDVELRCDPISGHTALYWYRQSLGQGLEFLIYFQGNSAPDKSGLPSDRFSAERTGGSVSTLTIQRTQQEDSAVYLCASSLGFDQPQHFGDGTRLSIL.

This clonotype was seen repeatedly, ten times or more. The chain has TRBV4-3 and TRBJ2-2; no firm D call. CDR1 is LGHNA and CDR2 is YSLEER in the germline V gene. The CDR3 totals 15 residues. Deletions cut 4 bases from V and 5 bases from J, with 14 bases between. For the CDR3, the DNA is TGCGCCAGCAGCCCGTCGGAAGGGTCAACCGGGGAGCTGTTTTTT. This translates into CASSPSEGSTGELFF.

This clonotype was recorded once. The chain has TRBV10-3 and TRBJ1-2; possible D gene TRBD1, 5 bases. Germline V gives CDR1 ENHRY, CDR2 SYGVKD. Trimming left V 4 bases short and J 1 base short, with 10 bases between. CDR3 length equals 14 residues. CDR3 nucleotide sequence: TGTGCCATCAGTGGGGGGACTCTTAACTATGGCTACACCTTC. This encodes CAISGGTLNYGYTF.

This clonotype was counted ten times or more. The chain combines TRBV4-3 with TRBJ2-3; 12 bases line up with TRBD2. CDR1 is LGHNA and CDR2 is YSLEER in the germline V gene. The CDR3 loop spans 20 amino acids. V lost 2 bases to trimming and J lost 0 bases; unmatched junction nucleotides: 12. The CDR3 region has the DNA TGCGCCAGCAGCCAACAAGGGACTAGCGGGCAGAGGACTAGCACAGATACGCAGTATTTT. This sequence encodes CASSQQGTSGQRTSTDTQYF.

There are a few counts of this clonotype. V gene TRBV20-1 combines with J gene TRBJ1-1; D unresolved. Deletions cut 4 bases from V and 0 bases from J, with 6 bases between. CDR1 is DFQATT and CDR2 is SNEGSKA in the germline V gene (reference sequence). This CDR3 region has 12 residues. CDR3 sequence reads: CSANIMNTEAFF. CDR3 DNA sequence: TGCAGTGCTAATATTATGAACACTGAAGCTTTCTTT.

This clonotype showed up just a few times. The chain is built from TRBV10-3 and TRBJ2-1, with D perhaps given as TRBD1 or TRBD2 (5 bases each). The CDR3 has 11 residues. Trimming removed 10 bases at V and 7 bases at J, with 11 bases between. Germline assignment: CDR1 ENHRY and CDR2 SYGVKD. DNA of the CDR3: TGTGCCAGCGACAGCGGTAATGAGCAGTTCTTC. This sequence encodes CASDSGNEQFF.

This clonotype was seen more than once but under ten times. J is TRBJ1-4 and V is TRBV19, with unresolved D. The CDR3 is made up of 14 amino acids. V was shortened by 10 bases and J by 0 bases, with 12 bases between the two germline ends. The V gene's germline CDR1 is LNHDA and CDR2 SQIVND (reference sequence). This CDR3 reads CATLYRTTNEKLFF. DNA of the CDR3: TGTGCCACACTTTACAGAACAACTAATGAAAAACTGTTTTTT.

The V gene is TRBV28, the J gene TRBJ2-5; 13 nucleotides line up with TRBD2. CDR1 is MDHEN and CDR2 is SYDVKM in the germline V gene. The CDR3 is 14 residues long. Losses at the gene ends were 5 bases for V and 4 bases for J; bases not matched to a gene: 1. This CDR3 reads CASSGLAGVETQYF. Written as DNA, the CDR3 is TGTGCCAGCAGTGGACTAGCGGGAGTAGAGACCCAGTACTTC. The full variable domain, its missing parts supplied by reference TRBV28 and TRBJ2-5, is DVKVTQSSRYLVKRTGEKVFLECVQDMDHENMFWYRQDPGLGLRLIYFSYDVKMKEKGDIPEGYSVSREKKERFSLILESASTNQTSMYLCASSGLAGVETQYFGPGTRLLVL.

This clonotype was observed many times. CDR3 loop: CASSSARTGWWEATNEKLFF. The CDR3 DNA is TGTGCCAGCAGTTCCGCAAGGACAGGGTGGTGGGAAGCAACTAATGAAAAACTGTTTTTT. The chain is built from TRBV27 and TRBJ1-4; 8 bases map to TRBD1. Trimming cost V 4 bases and J 0 bases; bases outside gene matches: 16. Looked up from germline, CDR1 is MNHEY and CDR2 is SMNVEV (reference sequence). The CDR3 runs to 20 residues.

This clonotype showed up many times. The rearrangement links TRBV6-2 or TRBV6-3 to TRBJ1-5; D gene uncertain. The CDR3 runs to 12 residues. CDR1 MNHEY and CDR2 SVGEGT come from the germline V gene. V was shortened by 5 bases and J by 7 bases, with 9 bases between the two germline ends. CDR3 coding DNA: TGTGCCAGCAGTGAGGCAGGCCAGCCCCAGCATTTT. Translating it yields CASSEAGQPQHF.

This clonotype was counted between two and nine times. The rearrangement links TRBV11-2 to TRBJ1-2; D uncertain. The ends were cut back, 1 base at V and 10 bases at J, with 10 bases in the middle. CDR1 and CDR2 from the germline V gene are SGHAT and FQNNGV. CDR3 length: 12 amino acids. CDR3 loop: CASSLVLIIYTF. The CDR3 region has the DNA TGTGCCAGCAGCTTAGTGCTTATAATCTACACCTTC.